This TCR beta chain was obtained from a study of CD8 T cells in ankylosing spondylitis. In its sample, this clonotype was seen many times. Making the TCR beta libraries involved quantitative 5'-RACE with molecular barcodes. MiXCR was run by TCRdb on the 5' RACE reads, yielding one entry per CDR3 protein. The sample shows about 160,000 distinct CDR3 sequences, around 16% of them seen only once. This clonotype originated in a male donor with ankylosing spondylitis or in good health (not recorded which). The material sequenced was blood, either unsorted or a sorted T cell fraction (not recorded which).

CDR3 nucleotide sequence: TGCAGTGCTAGAGTCGCAGGGTGGGGTAACTATGGCTACACCTTC. This gives the protein CSARVAGWGNYGYTF. The V call is TRBV20-1, the J call TRBJ1-2; TRBD1 might be the D (5 bases). The CDR3 is made up of 15 amino acids. The germline CDR1 and CDR2 sequences are DFQATT and SNEGSKA (reference sequence). Between the trimmed V and J ends, which lost 1 base and 1 base, there was a span of 13 bases.